These 18 T cell receptor beta chains came from one sample sequenced in a study of T cell changes during pregnancy in multiple sclerosis. The assay was immunoSEQ multiplex PCR, and TCRdb's table has in-frame clones only and misses some. The sample contains some 73,000 clones, approximately 92% of which appear only once. The sample here was peripheral blood, taken in the third trimester of pregnancy. These receptors were taken from a female donor in good health, enrolled as a control in a pregnancy study.

This clone was observed a handful of times. The V and J genes are TRBV6-5 and TRBJ1-6; no reliable D call. Germline V lookup: CDR1 MNHEY, CDR2 SVGAGI. Trimming shortened V by 4 bases and J by 5 bases, and 12 bases separated the two germline ends. This CDR3 is built from 15 residues. CDR3 residues: CASSSLAGDNSPLHF. The CDR3 region has the DNA TGTGCCAGCAGTTCCCTGGCAGGCGATAATTCACCCCTCCACTTT.

The rearrangement uses TRBV7-2 and TRBJ2-1; no clear D. There are 17 residues in the CDR3. The ends were cut back, 0 bases at V and 7 bases at J, with 19 bases in the middle. Germline values: CDR1 SGHTA, CDR2 FQGNSA. In DNA form, the CDR3 reads TGTGCCAGCAGCTTAGCGCTTAGGTGGGCAGGTCGGAATGAGCAGTTCTTC. This sequence encodes CASSLALRWAGRNEQFF.

Worth noting for this clone: A junction boundary mismatches the germline segment, possibly from a read error. The genes are TRBV4-1 and TRBJ1-1; perhaps TRBD1 as D (6 bases). The CDR3 length is 13 residues. In germline, CDR1 is MGHRA, CDR2 YSYEKL. The CDR3 reads CASSQEGGTTTIF. The CDR3 coding sequence is TGCGCCAGCAGCCAAGAAGGGGGGACTACCACAATATTT.

The gene calls are TRBV6-5 and TRBJ1-1, with D unresolved. Trimming took 7 bases from V and 0 from J, leaving 12 bases between them. The germline CDR1 and CDR2 sequences are MNHEY and SVGAGI. The CDR3 extends over 14 amino acids. CDR3 nucleotides: TGTGCCAGCACCATCAGTCTCATGAACACTGAAGCTTTCTTT. It specifies CASTISLMNTEAFF.

This clone was seen once. Here the CDR3 reads CASSQGSSGAYEQYF. Here the CDR3 DNA reads TGTGCCAGCAGCCAAGGCTCTAGCGGTGCCTACGAGCAGTACTTC. The chain joins TRBV4-2 to TRBJ2-7; TRBD2 aligns across 7 bases. The CDR3 has 15 residues. The junction had 5 bases not matched to a gene; V was cut back by 1 base and J by 2 bases. Looked up from germline, CDR1 is LGHNA and CDR2 is YNFKEQ.

The chain joins TRBV7-9 to TRBJ2-1, with 9 bases lining up with TRBD2. J gave up 7 bases and V 1 base, and 5 bases lay outside the gene matches. The CDR3 is 15 amino acids. CDR1 SEHNR and CDR2 FQNEAQ come from the germline V gene (reference sequence). For the CDR3, the DNA is TGTGCCAGCAGCTTAGGGCGGGGGGGGCAGAATGAGCAGTTCTTC. This sequence encodes CASSLGRGGQNEQFF.

The chain combines TRBV27 with TRBJ1-6; 10 nucleotides line up with TRBD1. The germline gives CDR1 MNHEY, CDR2 SMNVEV (reference sequence). V trimming: 6 bases; J trimming: 9 bases; junction bases outside the gene matches: 5. The CDR3 is 14 residues long. The CDR3 is CASRQTGGISPLHF. Here the CDR3 DNA reads TGTGCCAGCAGACAGACAGGGGGCATTTCACCCCTCCACTTT.

The rearrangement uses TRBV4-2 and TRBJ1-4, with TRBD1 matching over 7 bases. CDR1 LGHNA and CDR2 YNFKEQ come from the germline V gene. This CDR3 contains 14 residues. V lost 4 bases, J lost 8 bases, and 7 bases stayed unmatched. This CDR3 is CASSPTDRVEKLFF. CDR3 sequence (DNA): TGTGCCAGCAGCCCCACCGACAGGGTAGAAAAACTGTTTTTT.

This chain joins TRBV6-5 and TRBJ1-2; TRBD1 agrees at 8 bases. CDR3 size: 13 residues. CDR1 and CDR2 from the germline V gene are MNHEY and SVGAGI. Losses at the gene ends were 7 bases for V and 8 bases for J; bases not matched to a gene: 9. The CDR3 reads CASTPGGARGYTF. The CDR3 DNA sequence: TGTGCCAGCACACCAGGGGGCGCCCGGGGCTACACCTTC.

The rearrangement links TRBV6-1 to TRBJ2-3, with TRBD1 matching over 7 bases. Germline-derived CDR1 and CDR2 are MNHNS and SASEGT. The CDR3 runs to 14 residues. With 2 bases clipped from V and 5 bases from J, the junction kept 4 bases outside the gene matches. CDR3 nucleotides: TGTGCCAGCAGTGAACAAACAGGGGAAGATACGCAGTATTTT. It encodes CASSEQTGEDTQYF.

The chain carries TRBV27 and TRBJ2-7; 7 bases line up with TRBD2. Per the germline V gene, CDR1 is MNHEY and CDR2 is SMNVEV (reference sequence). CDR3 length: 15 residues. Unmatched junction bases numbered 11, after V lost 7 bases and J lost 2 bases. The CDR3 nucleotides read TGTGCCAGCACTCGATCCAGCGGGGCGACCTACGAGCAGTACTTC. Translated, it gives CASTRSSGATYEQYF.

This clone was seen a handful of times. The chain employs TRBV28 and TRBJ1-2; 7 nucleotides agree with TRBD1. Germline V gene sequence: CDR1 MDHEN, CDR2 SYDVKM. The CDR3 contains 15 residues. V lost 2 bases to trimming and J lost 5 bases; unmatched junction nucleotides: 8. The CDR3 here is CASSLVDRASYGYTF. CDR3 in DNA: TGTGCCAGCAGTTTAGTCGACAGGGCGAGTTATGGCTACACCTTC.

On this clone: Distinct nucleotide sequences in the sample also encode this CDR3. This chain connects TRBV11-2 to TRBJ1-1, with D maybe TRBD1 (6 bases). V shed 5 bases and J shed 1 base, with 8 bases lying between them. Germline loops: CDR1 SGHAT, CDR2 FQNNGV. The CDR3 contains 13 residues. DNA of the CDR3: TGTGCCAGCAGCCCAGGGGCGAACACTGAAGCTTTCTTT. Residues: CASSPGANTEAFF. The complete variable domain, with remaining parts taken from reference TRBV11-2 and TRBJ1-1, reads EAGVAQSPRYKIIEKRQSVAFWCNPISGHATLYWYQQILGQGPKLLIQFQNNGVVDDSQLPKDRFSAERLKGVDSTLKIQPAKLEDSAVYLCASSPGANTEAFFGQGTRLTVV.

The chain links TRBV28 to TRBJ2-1; D gene ambiguous. V was shortened by 6 bases and J by 4 bases, with 7 bases between the two germline ends. CDR1 MDHEN and CDR2 SYDVKM come from the germline V gene. The CDR3 has 12 amino acids. CDR3 in amino acids: CASRPNYNEQFF. The CDR3 nucleotides read TGTGCCAGCAGACCTAATTACAATGAGCAGTTCTTC. The whole variable domain, filled in from reference TRBV28 and TRBJ2-1, reads DVKVTQSSRYLVKRTGEKVFLECVQDMDHENMFWYRQDPGLGLRLIYFSYDVKMKEKGDIPEGYSVSREKKERFSLILESASTNQTSMYLCASRPNYNEQFFGPGTRLTVL.

This clone was detected only a few times. The chain combines TRBV2 with TRBJ1-5; D unresolved. CDR3 length equals 11 residues. Deletions cut 6 bases from V and 5 bases from J, with 5 bases between. Germline V gene lookup returns CDR1 SNHLY and CDR2 FYNNEI. CDR3 sequence: CASRFDQPQHF. The CDR3 DNA sequence: TGTGCCAGCAGATTCGATCAGCCCCAGCATTTT.

The rearrangement joins TRBV4-2 to TRBJ2-3, with D maybe TRBD2 (5 bases). Germline values: CDR1 LGHNA, CDR2 YNFKEQ. V was clipped by 1 base and J by 1 base, with 9 bases between them. The CDR3 has 15 amino acids. CDR3 region: CASSQGISGTDTQYF. The CDR3 DNA is TGTGCCAGCAGCCAAGGCATTAGCGGCACAGATACGCAGTATTTT.

The chain links TRBV5-8 to TRBJ2-3, with TRBD2 matching 7 bases. CDR3 length equals 14 residues. CDR1 is SGHTS, CDR2 YDEGEE, per germline. The junction had 4 bases not matched to a gene; V was cut back by 2 bases and J by 4 bases. The CDR3 bases are TGTGCCAGCAGCTTCGGGGGGAGGTCAGATACGCAGTATTTT. It yields the protein CASSFGGRSDTQYF.

The chain combines TRBV5-1 with TRBJ2-2; weak D call: TRBD2 (5 bases). With 2 bases removed from V and 2 bases from J, the gap between germline ends came to 7 bases. The CDR3 spans 14 residues. Germline values: CDR1 SGHRS, CDR2 YFSETQ. The CDR3 loop is CASSLRTNTGELFF. Here the CDR3 DNA reads TGCGCCAGCAGCTTAAGGACTAACACCGGGGAGCTGTTTTTT. Full variable domain (outside the CDR3, taken from reference TRBV5-1 and TRBJ2-2): KAGVTQTPRYLIKTRGQQVTLSCSPISGHRSVSWYQQTPGQGLQFLFEYFSETQRNKGNFPGRFSGRQFSNSRSEMNVSTLELGDSALYLCASSLRTNTGELFFGEGSRLTVL.